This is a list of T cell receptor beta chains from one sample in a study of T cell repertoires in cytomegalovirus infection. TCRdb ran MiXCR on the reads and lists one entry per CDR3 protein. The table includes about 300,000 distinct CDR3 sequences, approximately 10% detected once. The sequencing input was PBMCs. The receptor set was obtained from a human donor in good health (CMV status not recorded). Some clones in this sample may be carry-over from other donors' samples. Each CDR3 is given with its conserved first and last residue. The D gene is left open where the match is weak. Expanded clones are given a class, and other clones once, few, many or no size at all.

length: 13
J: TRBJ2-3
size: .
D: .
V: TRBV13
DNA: TGTGCCAGCAGCTTAGTGCGTGCAGATACGCAGTATTTT
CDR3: CASSLVRADTQYF

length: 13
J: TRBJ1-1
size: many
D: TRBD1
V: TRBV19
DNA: TGTGCCAGTTTGGGACAGGGAAACACTGAAGCTTTCTTT
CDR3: CASLGQGNTEAFF

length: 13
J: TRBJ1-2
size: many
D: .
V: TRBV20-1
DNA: TGCAGTGCTAGAGAGGTAGTGGACCGCGGCTACACCTTC
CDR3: CSAREVVDRGYTF

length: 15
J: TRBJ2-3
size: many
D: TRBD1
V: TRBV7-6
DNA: TGTGCCAGCAGCTCCTGGACAGGGAGCACAGATACGCAGTATTTT
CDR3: CASSSWTGSTDTQYF

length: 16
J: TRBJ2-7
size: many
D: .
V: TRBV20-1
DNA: TGCAGTGCTACCCCCTCGGCTGGCGGAAAAGCCTACGAGCAGTACTTC
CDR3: CSATPSAGGKAYEQYF

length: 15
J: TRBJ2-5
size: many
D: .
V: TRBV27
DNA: TGTGCCAGCAGTTGGACCTCAGGAACCCAAGAGACCCAGTACTTC
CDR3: CASSWTSGTQETQYF

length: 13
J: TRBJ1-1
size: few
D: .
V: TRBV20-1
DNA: TGCAGTGCTAGGACCCTGGGCCGGCTAGAAGCTTTCTTT
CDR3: CSARTLGRLEAFF

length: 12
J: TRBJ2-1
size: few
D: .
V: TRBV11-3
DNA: TGTGCCAGCAGCTTAGTGAGCGATGAGCAGTTCTTC
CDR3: CASSLVSDEQFF

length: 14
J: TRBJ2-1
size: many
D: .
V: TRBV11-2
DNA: TGTGCCAGCAGCCCCTCACAGGCATCGGATGAGCAGTTCTTC
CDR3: CASSPSQASDEQFF

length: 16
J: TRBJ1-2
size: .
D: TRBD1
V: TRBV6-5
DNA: TGTGCCAGCAGTGTCCGGGACAGGGGAGTTAACTATGGCTACACCTTC
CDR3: CASSVRDRGVNYGYTF

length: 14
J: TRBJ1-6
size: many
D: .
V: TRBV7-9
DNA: TGTGCCAGCGTCCGGGACATAGATAATTCACCCCTCCACTTT
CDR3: CASVRDIDNSPLHF